Below are 25 T cell receptor beta chains sequenced from a single sample in a study of cytomegalovirus exposure and HLA in healthy donors. PCR amplification relied on 60 Vbeta primers (plus 13 Jbeta primers). The data were produced by immunoSEQ multiplex PCR, yet TCRdb's version contains in-frame clones alone and is incomplete. The sample includes approximately 190,000 clones, around 78% seen only once; the top ten take about 14%. Sequencing used PBMCs. The receptors shown here come from a woman under 40 in good health and CMV-seropositive.

Remarks on this clone: Compared with germline, one end of the junction differs, possibly owing to a read error. The chain is built from TRBV7-9 and TRBJ2-2; possibly TRBD2 for D (6 bases). The CDR3 is 16 amino acids. Germline lookup yields CDR1 SEHNR and CDR2 FQNEAQ (reference sequence). The CDR3 region has the DNA TGTTCCAGCAGCTTAGGGCCGGGGGCGAACACCGGGGAGCTGTTTTTT. Translation: CSSSLGPGANTGELFF. Together with reference TRBV7-9 and TRBJ2-2, the CDR3 gives the full variable domain: DTGVSQNPRHKITKRGQNVTFRCDPISEHNRLYWYRQTLGQGPEFLTYFQNEAQLEKSRLLSDRFSAERPKGSFSTLEIQRTEQGDSAMYLCSSSLGPGANTGELFFGEGSRLTVL.

The chain links TRBV11-3 to TRBJ2-1, with 14 bases fitting TRBD2. The CDR3 runs 14 residues. V shed 6 bases, J shed 12 bases, and the junction held 7 bases outside the gene matches. CDR1 is SGHNT and CDR2 is YENEEA in the germline V gene. CDR3 DNA: TGTGCCAGCAGTGAGGGACTAGCGGGAGCGTTGCAGTTCTTC. Its translation: CASSEGLAGALQFF. Complete variable domain (other parts from reference TRBV11-3 and TRBJ2-1): EAGVVQSPRYKIIEKKQPVAFWCNPISGHNTLYWYLQNLGQGPELLIRYENEEAVDDSQLPKDRFSAERLKGVDSTLKIQPAELGDSAVYLCASSEGLAGALQFFGPGTRLTVL.

This rearrangement joins TRBV9 to TRBJ2-1; no firm D call. The CDR3 length is 13 residues. Germline CDR1 and CDR2: SGDLS and YYNGEE. V was shortened by 4 bases and J by 8 bases, with 13 bases between the two germline ends. CDR3 loop: CASSSPVGDEQFF. DNA for the CDR3: TGTGCCAGCAGCTCCCCGGTGGGCGATGAGCAGTTCTTC.

A single count supports this clone. CDR3 DNA sequence: TGTGCCAGCAGTCAGCCAGGGGTCCCCTCCGAGCAGTACTTC. Amino acid sequence: CASSQPGVPSEQYF. The chain carries TRBV2 and TRBJ2-7; a possible D gene is TRBD1 (6 bases). V was pared by 5 bases and J by 6 bases, with 17 bases between. CDR1 and CDR2 from the germline V gene are SNHLY and FYNNEI. The CDR3 runs to 14 residues.

V is TRBV5-4 and J is TRBJ2-1, with D possibly matching TRBD1 (6 bases). The V and J ends lost 6 bases and 3 bases respectively, with 13 bases between them. This CDR3 region has 14 residues. CDR1 is SGHNT and CDR2 is YYREEE in the germline V gene (reference sequence). The CDR3 DNA sequence: TGTGCCAGCAACGGACAGACCAACTACAATGAGCAGTTCTTC. Translated: CASNGQTNYNEQFF.

The V gene is TRBV9, the J gene TRBJ1-2, with TRBD1 as a possible D gene (6 bases). The V gene lost 0 bases and the J gene lost 8 bases, with 8 bases spanning the gap. The CDR3 covers 12 residues. From germline, CDR1 is SGDLS and CDR2 YYNGEE. CDR3 amino acids: CASSVVGGGYTF. In DNA, the CDR3 is TGTGCCAGCAGCGTAGTTGGGGGCGGCTACACCTTC.

V is TRBV28 and J is TRBJ2-3; maybe TRBD2 (6 bases). The CDR3 has 14 residues. From germline, CDR1 is MDHEN and CDR2 SYDVKM. V was shortened by 3 bases and J by 5 bases, with 12 bases between the two germline ends. The CDR3 DNA follows: TGTGCCAGCAGTTTCGGGGACTCTCAAGATACGCAGTATTTT. This gives the protein CASSFGDSQDTQYF.

This clone was picked up one time. The CDR3 region is CSAKGEIEAFF. CDR3 nucleotide sequence: TGCAGTGCTAAGGGGGAGATTGAAGCTTTCTTT. V and J are TRBV20-1 and TRBJ1-1; possible D gene TRBD1, 6 bases. CDR1 is DFQATT, CDR2 SNEGSKA, per germline (reference sequence). The V gene lost 4 bases and the J gene lost 7 bases, with 10 bases spanning the gap. The CDR3 covers 11 residues.

The chain joins TRBV20-1 to TRBJ1-2; tentatively, D is TRBD1 (6 bases). The CDR3 totals 11 residues. In germline, CDR1 is DFQATT, CDR2 SNEGSKA (reference sequence). The V end was cut by 6 bases, the J end by 5 bases, with 10 bases between. The CDR3 region is CSAEQGYGYTF. CDR3 sequence (DNA): TGCAGTGCAGAACAGGGATATGGCTACACCTTC.

V is TRBV4-3 and J is TRBJ2-1; a weak D match, TRBD2 (6 bases). The germline V gene has CDR1 LGHNA and CDR2 YSLEER. V lost 0 bases to trimming and J lost 3 bases, with 12 bases between them. The CDR3 loop spans 16 amino acids. The DNA for the CDR3 is TGCGCCAGCAGCCAAGATCGAGGGGACTTCTACAATGAGCAGTTCTTC. Translated, it gives CASSQDRGDFYNEQFF.

This chain links TRBV4-2 with TRBJ2-1; D might be TRBD2 (5 bases). V was clipped by 2 bases and J by 4 bases, with 15 bases between them. Germline CDR1 and CDR2: LGHNA and YNFKEQ. This CDR3 has 16 amino acids. The CDR3 bases are TGTGCCAGCAGCCAACTCCGGACTGGCCCGTACAATGAGCAGTTCTTC. Its protein is CASSQLRTGPYNEQFF.

The rearrangement links TRBV5-1 to TRBJ2-1, with D hard to call. The germline CDR1 and CDR2 sequences are SGHRS and YFSETQ. Trimming took 4 bases from V and 0 from J, leaving 11 bases between them. The CDR3 totals 15 residues. In nucleotides, the CDR3 is TGCGCCAGCAGCAACAGAACAAGCTCCTACAATGAGCAGTTCTTC. This sequence encodes CASSNRTSSYNEQFF.

The CDR3 here is CASSSYENRDEQYF. In DNA, the CDR3 is TGTGCCAGCAGTTCATACGAAAACAGGGACGAGCAGTACTTC. The chain is built from TRBV28 and TRBJ2-7, with D perhaps matching TRBD1 (6 bases). The CDR3 loop spans 14 amino acids. Trimming pared 4 bases from V and 5 bases from J, leaving 15 bases between. Per the germline V gene, CDR1 is MDHEN and CDR2 is SYDVKM.

The chain carries TRBV7-8 and TRBJ1-4; D ambiguous. The CDR3 consists of 13 residues. Germline V gives CDR1 SGHVS, CDR2 FQNEAQ. Deletions cut 1 base from V and 4 bases from J, with 4 bases between. The CDR3 region has the DNA TGTGCCAGCAGCTTAGTTAGTAATGAAAAACTGTTTTTT. Its protein is CASSLVSNEKLFF. The full variable domain, with the rest looked up from reference TRBV7-8 and TRBJ1-4, is GAGVSQSPRYKVAKRGQDVALRCDPISGHVSLFWYQQALGQGPEFLTYFQNEAQLDKSGLPSDRFFAERPEGSVSTLKIQRTQQEDSAVYLCASSLVSNEKLFFGSGTQLSVL.

The CDR3: CASSQDLRPEAFF. The CDR3 coding sequence is TGCGCCAGCAGCCAAGATCTGCGTCCTGAAGCTTTCTTT. The chain carries TRBV4-1 and TRBJ1-1; D call uncertain. In germline, CDR1 is MGHRA, CDR2 YSYEKL. V lost 0 bases and J lost 6, with 8 bases in between. The CDR3 is 13 residues long.

The chain uses TRBV18 and TRBJ1-2; the D is unclear. The germline CDR1 and CDR2 sequences are KGHSH and LQKENI. The CDR3 contains 15 residues. The V and J ends lost 0 bases and 1 base respectively, with 9 bases between them. DNA of the CDR3: TGTGCCAGCTCACCACCGGGCCTCCATAACTATGGCTACACCTTC. It specifies CASSPPGLHNYGYTF.

The chain recombines TRBV7-2 with TRBJ2-5; D is perhaps TRBD2 (5 bases). The DNA end is more similar to TRBJ2-7, so the J call may be wrong. CDR1 and CDR2 from the germline V gene are SGHTA and FQGNSA. The CDR3 contains 15 residues. The CDR3 spells CASSLAGDQNYEQYF. Written as DNA, the CDR3 is TGTGCCAGCAGCTTAGCGGGAGACCAGAACTACGAGCAGTACTTC.

The chain recombines TRBV7-6 with TRBJ2-1; possibly TRBD2 for D (6 bases). The CDR3 sequence is 17 residues long. The ends were cut back, 1 base at V and 1 base at J, with 14 bases in the middle. The germline V gene encodes CDR1 SGHVS and CDR2 FNYEAQ. In nucleotides, the CDR3 is TGTGCCAGCAGCTTAGTGGTGCGGGGAAGTTCCTACAATGAGCAGTTCTTC. It encodes CASSLVVRGSSYNEQFF. The entire variable domain, with the rest obtained from reference TRBV7-6 and TRBJ2-1, is as follows: GAGVSQSPRYKVTKRGQDVALRCDPISGHVSLYWYRQALGQGPEFLTYFNYEAQQDKSGLPNDRFSAERPEGSISTLTIQRTEQRDSAMYRCASSLVVRGSSYNEQFFGPGTRLTVL.

This chain joins TRBV7-8 and TRBJ2-7, with 7 bases that match TRBD1. Germline CDR1 reads SGHVS; CDR2 reads FQNEAQ. Germline trimming cut 6 bases from V and 7 bases from J; bases unmatched to any gene: 9. The CDR3 loop spans 13 amino acids. This CDR3 is CASSPNRGGEQYF. The CDR3 DNA sequence: TGTGCCAGCAGTCCTAACAGGGGCGGGGAGCAGTACTTC.

This clone was counted once. The junction and the germline gene differ at one end; a read error may be behind it. This chain uses TRBV6-1 with TRBJ2-3; 9 bases fit TRBD1. This CDR3 comprises 15 residues. CDR1 MNHNS and CDR2 SASEGT come from the germline V gene. The CDR3 DNA is TGTGCCGGCAGTGAAAGGACAGGGGCCACAGATACGCAGTATTTT. It codes for CAGSERTGATDTQYF.

The chain is built from TRBV11-3 and TRBJ1-2; D remains unclear. Germline V gene data show CDR1 as SGHNT and CDR2 as YENEEA. The CDR3 runs 14 residues. Trimming shortened V by 5 bases and J by 5 bases, and 15 bases separated the two germline ends. The CDR3 region has the DNA TGTGCCAGCAGCCCAGACGGGGAGGGTTATGGCTACACCTTC. This encodes CASSPDGEGYGYTF.

V and J are TRBV30 and TRBJ1-5; D ambiguous. The CDR3 runs 13 residues. The V gene's germline CDR1 is GTSNPN and CDR2 SVGIG (reference sequence). Deletions cut 1 base from V and 6 bases from J, with 10 bases between. Here the CDR3 DNA reads TGTGCCTGGAGTGGAGGGAGATTTCAGCCCCAGCATTTT. Encoded protein: CAWSGGRFQPQHF. Full variable domain (rest looked up from reference TRBV30 and TRBJ1-5): SQTIHQWPATLVQPVGSPLSLECTVEGTSNPNLYWYRQAAGRGLQLLFYSVGIGQISSEVPQNLSASRPQDRQFILSSKKLLLSDSGFYLCAWSGGRFQPQHFGDGTRLSIL.

The chain uses TRBV5-1 and TRBJ2-1, with TRBD1 matching 7 bases. The ends lost 4 bases at V and 8 bases at J; junction bases unmatched: 12. The CDR3 length is 15 residues. Germline values: CDR1 SGHRS, CDR2 YFSETQ. The CDR3 reads CASSLGTVPGDEQFF. Written as DNA, the CDR3 is TGCGCCAGCAGCCTCGGGACAGTTCCTGGTGATGAGCAGTTCTTC.

This chain uses TRBV30 with TRBJ2-7; no definite D call. V was cut by 3 bases and J by 3 bases, with 9 bases left in between. Germline V lookup: CDR1 GTSNPN, CDR2 SVGIG (reference sequence). There are 12 residues in the CDR3. CDR3 in DNA: TGTGCCTGGAGGCCTACAGTCTACGAGCAGTACTTC. As protein: CAWRPTVYEQYF.

The DNA for the CDR3 is TGTGCCAGCAGCTTAGACAGGAACTCCTACGAGCAGTACTTC. This sequence encodes CASSLDRNSYEQYF. V gene TRBV7-2 combines with J gene TRBJ2-7, with D maybe TRBD1 (5 bases). The V end was cut by 1 base, the J end by 0 bases, with 7 bases between. Germline V gene data show CDR1 as SGHTA and CDR2 as FQGNSA. The CDR3 is made up of 14 amino acids.